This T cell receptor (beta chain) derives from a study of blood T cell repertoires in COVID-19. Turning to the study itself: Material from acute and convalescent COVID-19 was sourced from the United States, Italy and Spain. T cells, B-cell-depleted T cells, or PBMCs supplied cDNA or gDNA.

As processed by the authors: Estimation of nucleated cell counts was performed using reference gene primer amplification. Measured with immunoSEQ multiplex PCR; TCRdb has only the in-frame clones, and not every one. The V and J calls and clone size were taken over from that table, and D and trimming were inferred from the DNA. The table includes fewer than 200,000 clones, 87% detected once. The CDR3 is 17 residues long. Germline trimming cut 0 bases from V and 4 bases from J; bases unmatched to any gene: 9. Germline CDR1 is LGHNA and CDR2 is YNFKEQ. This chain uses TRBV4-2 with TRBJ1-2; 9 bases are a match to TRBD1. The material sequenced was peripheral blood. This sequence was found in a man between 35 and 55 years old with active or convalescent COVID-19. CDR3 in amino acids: CASSQEASRTGAYGYTF. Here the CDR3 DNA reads TGTGCCAGCAGCCAAGAGGCCTCTCGGACAGGGGCCTATGGCTACACCTTC.